These 29 T cell receptor beta chains came from one sample sequenced in a study of blood T cell repertoires in COVID-19. Repertoires were generated with immunoSEQ multiplex PCR, while TCRdb's copy carries only in-frame clones and drops some. The table has 130,000 or so clones, about 80% seen once. Specimen: peripheral blood. The receptors derive from a woman aged 80 or older with acute or convalescent COVID-19.

This chain links TRBV2 with TRBJ1-1; TRBD1 matches at 8 bases. CDR1 is SNHLY, CDR2 FYNNEI, per germline. Trimming at V came to 6 bases and at J to 5 bases, leaving 11 bases not matched to a gene. This CDR3 region has 15 residues. CDR3: CASRGGTGVGTEAFF. The CDR3 region has the DNA TGTGCCAGCAGGGGAGGGACAGGAGTAGGGACTGAAGCTTTCTTT.

This sequence joins TRBV6-2 or TRBV6-3 and TRBJ2-3, with 8 positions matching TRBD2. Germline V gene data show CDR1 as MNHEY and CDR2 as SVGEGT. This CDR3 contains 16 residues. The V gene end was trimmed by 7 bases and the J gene end by 4 bases; junction bases not matched to a gene: 13. The CDR3 spells CASTPPPGLGADTQYF. In nucleotides, the CDR3 is TGTGCCAGCACCCCACCCCCGGGACTAGGCGCAGATACGCAGTATTTT.

This chain links TRBV24-1 with TRBJ2-7; 8 bases agree with TRBD1. The trim removed 10 bases at V and 6 bases at J, leaving 7 bases unmatched. Germline CDR1 reads KGHDR; CDR2 reads SFDVKD. The CDR3 spans 12 residues. The DNA of the CDR3 is TGTGCCACTCCCCAGGGGGCAAGCGAGCAGTACTTC. Translating it yields CATPQGASEQYF.

CDR3: CASSLQGTSNQPQHF. The CDR3, as DNA: TGCGCCAGCAGCCTTCAGGGGACGAGCAATCAGCCCCAGCATTTT. The chain couples TRBV5-1 to TRBJ1-5; possible D gene TRBD1, 6 bases. V lost 4 bases, J lost 1 base, and 12 bases lay in between. Germline V lookup: CDR1 SGHRS, CDR2 YFSETQ. The CDR3 contains 15 residues.

This clone was seen once. The V and J genes are TRBV27 and TRBJ2-7; TRBD1 might be the D (5 bases). The germline gives CDR1 MNHEY, CDR2 SMNVEV (reference sequence). V lost 10 bases and J 2 bases, leaving 18 bases between the germline ends. The CDR3 has 14 residues. The CDR3 DNA is TGTGCCACCGCTAGGGGCCCAAACCCCTACGAGCAGTACTTC. As protein: CATARGPNPYEQYF.

This clone was recorded only once. The chain combines TRBV19 with TRBJ1-1; no clear D gene. This CDR3 spans 15 amino acids. V was clipped by 1 base and J by 1 base, with 10 bases between them. Germline assignment: CDR1 LNHDA and CDR2 SQIVND (reference sequence). Written as DNA, the CDR3 is TGTGCCAGTAGTATAGGGGGAGTTCAGAACACTGAAGCTTTCTTT. This codes for CASSIGGVQNTEAFF.

The chain combines TRBV29-1 with TRBJ1-1; D may be TRBD1 (6 bases). Germline CDR1 SQVTM, CDR2 ANQGSEA. The CDR3 runs to 12 residues. V was cut by 5 bases and J by 8 bases, with 15 bases left in between. The CDR3 coding sequence is TGCAGCGTTAAGACAGGAGCAAACGAAGCTTTCTTT. Amino acid sequence: CSVKTGANEAFF.

This sequence joins TRBV5-4 and TRBJ2-3; D remains unclear. The ends were cut back, 0 bases at V and 4 bases at J, with 15 bases in the middle. CDR3 length: 16 amino acids. Germline loops: CDR1 SGHNT, CDR2 YYREEE (reference sequence). CDR3 bases: TGTGCCAGCAGCTTGGAAGTCGGCGGCTCGGCAGATACGCAGTATTTT. Translated, it gives CASSLEVGGSADTQYF.

The chain couples TRBV7-2 to TRBJ2-3, with 8 bases that match TRBD2. Unmatched junction bases numbered 1, after V lost 1 base and J lost 1 base. CDR3 length equals 15 residues. In germline, CDR1 is SGHTA, CDR2 FQGNSA. DNA of the CDR3: TGTGCCAGCAGCTTAGAGACTAGCGGCACAGATACGCAGTATTTT. Translated: CASSLETSGTDTQYF.

The chain links TRBV4-1 to TRBJ1-1, with 9 bases identical to TRBD1. V trimming: 4 bases; J trimming: 4 bases; junction bases outside the gene matches: 7. Germline V gene lookup returns CDR1 MGHRA and CDR2 YSYEKL. This CDR3 comprises 15 residues. The CDR3: CASSPRTGELTEAFF. CDR3 nucleotides: TGCGCCAGCAGCCCAAGGACAGGGGAACTCACTGAAGCTTTCTTT.

The gene calls are TRBV18 and TRBJ2-2; 7 positions match TRBD1. The germline CDR1 and CDR2 sequences are KGHSH and LQKENI. The V gene end was trimmed by 3 bases and the J gene end by 7 bases; junction bases not matched to a gene: 8. The CDR3 totals 15 residues. The CDR3 protein is CASSPGTAEYGELFF. The CDR3 bases are TGTGCCAGCTCACCCGGGACAGCCGAGTACGGGGAGCTGTTTTTT.

The chain couples TRBV19 to TRBJ1-1; 8 bases align to TRBD1. This CDR3 region has 19 residues. J lost 2 bases, V lost 0 bases, and 14 bases had no gene match. Per the germline V gene, CDR1 is LNHDA and CDR2 is SQIVND (reference sequence). The CDR3 region is CASSIDLNLDRVFNTEAFF. CDR3 in DNA: TGTGCCAGTAGTATAGACCTGAACCTGGACAGGGTGTTTAACACTGAAGCTTTCTTT.

V is TRBV4-2 and J is TRBJ1-3; a possible D gene is TRBD1 (6 bases). Trimming cost V 4 bases and J 2 bases, with 15 bases left between them. The length of the CDR3 is 16 residues. Germline values: CDR1 LGHNA, CDR2 YNFKEQ. The CDR3, as DNA: TGTGCCAGCAGCCCCGCCCAACAGGGAACTGGAAACACCATATATTTT. This gives the protein CASSPAQQGTGNTIYF.

This chain joins TRBV5-6 and TRBJ1-1; D possibly corresponds to TRBD1 (6 bases). V dropped 1 base and J dropped 6 bases, with 16 bases sitting between them. This CDR3 contains 15 residues. The germline V gene encodes CDR1 SGHDT and CDR2 YYEEEE. DNA for the CDR3: TGTGCCAGCAGCTTGCCAGAACAGGGACGGGCTGAAGCTTTCTTT. Amino acids: CASSLPEQGRAEAFF.

The V gene is TRBV19, the J gene TRBJ2-3; 7 bases map to TRBD1. This CDR3 is 13 amino acids long. Germline CDR1 and CDR2: LNHDA and SQIVND (reference sequence). V shed 4 bases, J shed 6 bases, and the junction held 4 bases outside the gene matches. The CDR3, as DNA: TGTGCCAGTAGTAGGGTGACAGGGGATACGCAGTATTTT. Its translation is CASSRVTGDTQYF.

This clone occurred a few times. This sequence joins TRBV12-5 and TRBJ2-1, with unresolved D. The CDR3 covers 11 residues. Germline assignment: CDR1 LGHNT and CDR2 FRNRAP. The germline V and J ends were trimmed by 2 bases and 15 bases, with 11 bases remaining between them. The CDR3 DNA reads as TGTGCTAGTGGTTTGAGTGGGCGTACGTTCTTC. Encoded protein: CASGLSGRTFF. The full variable domain, rest sourced from reference TRBV12-5 and TRBJ2-1, is DARVTQTPRHKVTEMGQEVTMRCQPILGHNTVFWYRQTMMQGLELLAYFRNRAPLDDSGMPKDRFSAEMPDATLATLKIQPSEPRDSAVYFCASGLSGRTFFGPGTRLTVL.

The chain employs TRBV6-5 and TRBJ2-1; perhaps TRBD2 as D (7 bases). CDR3 length equals 14 residues. The germline V gene encodes CDR1 MNHEY and CDR2 SVGAGI. V was cut by 0 bases and J by 9 bases, with 12 bases left in between. CDR3 sequence (DNA): TGTGCCAGCAGTTACTCGAGGGGGGGCGGTGAGCAGTTCTTC. This encodes CASSYSRGGGEQFF.

The gene calls are TRBV9 and TRBJ2-3; 8 nucleotides match TRBD1. The trim removed 0 bases at V and 4 bases at J, leaving 7 bases unmatched. The length of the CDR3 is 16 residues. Germline CDR1 and CDR2: SGDLS and YYNGEE. The CDR3 region has the DNA TGTGCCAGCAGCGTAGATACAGGGGGGTATGCAGATACGCAGTATTTT. Translated, it gives CASSVDTGGYADTQYF.

The chain couples TRBV7-9 to TRBJ1-2; D might be TRBD1 (5 bases). CDR3 size: 14 residues. The germline V gene has CDR1 SEHNR and CDR2 FQNEAQ (reference sequence). V shed 2 bases and J shed 8 bases, with 15 bases lying between them. The CDR3 DNA reads as TGTGCCAGCAGCTTATTTGGGAGGGGCGGGGGCTACACCTTC. Amino acids: CASSLFGRGGGYTF.

DNA for the CDR3: TGTGCCAGCAGCCCCTCCGGGGGAATTGGGTACGAGCAGTACTTC. Its translation is CASSPSGGIGYEQYF. The chain uses TRBV7-6 and TRBJ2-7, with a possible D match to TRBD2 (6 bases). The CDR3 runs to 15 residues. V lost 5 bases and J lost 4, with 18 bases in between. Germline values: CDR1 SGHVS, CDR2 FNYEAQ.

The chain recombines TRBV6-5 with TRBJ1-1, with 9 bases matching TRBD1. After removal of 4 bases from V and 8 bases from J, the junction contained 5 bases not matched to a gene. In germline, CDR1 is MNHEY, CDR2 SVGAGI. The CDR3 extends over 13 amino acids. In DNA form, the CDR3 reads TGTGCCAGCAGTTCCGGGACAGGGTTCGAAGCTTTCTTT. Its translation is CASSSGTGFEAFF.

The chain links TRBV28 to TRBJ2-2, with D possibly matching TRBD1 (6 bases). This CDR3 is 15 amino acids long. Between the trimmed V and J ends, which lost 3 bases and 2 bases, there was a span of 10 bases. CDR1 MDHEN and CDR2 SYDVKM come from the germline V gene. CDR3 in amino acids: CASSFKGENTGELFF. The CDR3 nucleotides read TGTGCCAGCAGTTTCAAGGGGGAAAACACCGGGGAGCTGTTTTTT.

V and J are TRBV4-1 and TRBJ2-7, with TRBD1 matching 10 bases. Germline CDR1 is MGHRA and CDR2 is YSYEKL. This CDR3 has 15 amino acids. Trimming cost V 4 bases and J 7 bases; bases outside gene matches: 10. The CDR3 reads CASSRLGTGVGEQYF. CDR3 nucleotides: TGCGCCAGCAGCCGGCTCGGGACAGGGGTAGGGGAGCAGTACTTC.

About this clone: Germline and junction disagree at one end, which may indicate a read error. V usage is TRBV5-1 and J usage is TRBJ1-1; D is undetermined. Germline CDR1 reads SGHRS; CDR2 reads YFSETQ. The CDR3 has 14 residues. The CDR3: CASRLGYEDTEAFF. CDR3 sequence (DNA): TGCGCCAGCAGGTTGGGGTATGAGGACACTGAAGCTTTCTTT.

V is TRBV6-2 or TRBV6-3 and J is TRBJ1-1, with 8 bases that match TRBD1. The V and J ends lost 6 bases and 8 bases, in that order; junction bases with no gene match: 11. CDR3 length equals 14 residues. The V gene's germline CDR1 is MNHEY and CDR2 SVGEGT. This CDR3 reads CASSELTRDREAFF. Written as DNA, the CDR3 is TGTGCCAGCAGCGAACTCACCCGGGACAGGGAAGCTTTCTTT.

V usage is TRBV5-1 and J usage is TRBJ1-2; 10 bases line up with TRBD1. Per the germline V gene, CDR1 is SGHRS and CDR2 is YFSETQ. Unmatched junction bases numbered 2, after V lost 3 bases and J lost 6 bases. The CDR3 is 13 residues long. The CDR3 bases are TGCGCCAGCAGCTCGACAGGGGGCGATGGCTACACCTTC. It specifies CASSSTGGDGYTF.

The chain recombines TRBV6-5 with TRBJ2-3; 12 bases agree with TRBD2. V lost 6 bases, J lost 6 bases, and 7 bases stayed unmatched. The CDR3 covers 15 residues. The germline V gene has CDR1 MNHEY and CDR2 SVGAGI. In nucleotides, the CDR3 is TGTGCCAGCAGACTAGCGGGGGGTGCAGCCGATACGCAGTATTTT. Translated, it gives CASRLAGGAADTQYF.

V is TRBV5-5 and J is TRBJ1-5; D remains ambiguous. The germline V gene has CDR1 SGHKS and CDR2 YYEKEE (reference sequence). The CDR3 covers 16 residues. V was clipped by 3 bases and J by 2 bases, with 15 bases between them. This CDR3 reads CASSSRGGQGNQPQHF. In nucleotides, the CDR3 is TGTGCCAGCAGCTCCCGTGGAGGGCAAGGCAATCAGCCCCAGCATTTT.

This clone has just a few counts. CDR3 DNA sequence: TGTGCCAGCAGCAAAGTAGCCATACCCATTCATAGCAATCAGCCCCAGCATTTT. It specifies CASSKVAIPIHSNQPQHF. The chain carries TRBV21-1 and TRBJ1-5. TRBV21-1 constitutes a pseudogene. This CDR3 has 18 residues.